These 7 T cell receptor beta chains originate from one sample sequenced in a study of post-analysis software for immune sequencing data. Study-wide findings and caveats: Controls had lower frequencies than patients of about 5 TRBV segments, which included TRBV5-6, TRBV5-1 and TRBV20-1.

Unique molecular identifiers were present in the TCR beta cDNA libraries. MiXCR, applied by TCRdb to the PCR reads, yields one record per CDR3 protein. Of 430,000 or so distinct CDR3 sequences listed, 35% to 45% were seen once; the top ten hold approximately 7.1%. For these TCRs, the target antigens are not known. The sample taken for sequencing was blood. The source is a girl under 10 years old with multiple sclerosis.

The chain couples TRBV2 to TRBJ1-4; D ambiguous. Germline loops: CDR1 SNHLY, CDR2 FYNNEI. The germline V and J ends were trimmed by 2 bases and 0 bases, with 7 bases remaining between them. The CDR3 consists of 15 residues. The CDR3 sequence: CASSEWAATNEKLFF. The CDR3 DNA reads TGTGCCAGCAGTGAATGGGCTGCAACTAATGAAAAACTGTTTTTT.

The J gene is TRBJ1-1, the V gene TRBV6-2 or TRBV6-3; D perhaps matches TRBD1 (6 bases). V lost 2 bases, J lost 5 bases, and 15 bases lay in between. The CDR3 sequence is 15 residues long. Germline V gene sequence: CDR1 MNHEY, CDR2 SVGEGT. The CDR3 spells CASSYPTGRTTEAFF. The DNA for the CDR3 is TGTGCCAGCAGTTACCCTACAGGGAGGACAACTGAAGCTTTCTTT.

This clonotype was seen once. This clone may be a read error of a much larger clone one base away. This chain links TRBV29-1 with TRBJ2-1, with TRBD2 as a possible D gene (6 bases). There are 10 residues in the CDR3. Germline V gene data show CDR1 as SQVTM and CDR2 as ANQGSEA. This CDR3 reads CSAGGNGQFF. DNA of the CDR3: TGCAGCGCAGGAGGGAATGGGCAGTTCTTC.

This clonotype appeared many times. J is TRBJ1-2 and V is TRBV29-1, with D hard to call. The CDR3 has 12 residues. V lost 3 bases and J 3 bases, leaving 8 bases between the germline ends. Germline V gene sequence: CDR1 SQVTM, CDR2 ANQGSEA. CDR3 in DNA: TGCAGCGTTGAGGACGTACACTATGGCTACACCTTC. It is translated as CSVEDVHYGYTF. The variable domain in full, with the rest retrieved from reference TRBV29-1 and TRBJ1-2, is SAVISQKPSRDICQRGTSLTIQCQVDSQVTMMFWYRQQPGQSLTLIATANQGSEATYESGFVIDKFPISRPNLTFSTLTVSNMSPEDSSIYLCSVEDVHYGYTFGSGTRLTVV.

This clonotype was picked up one time. The rearrangement uses TRBV4-3 and TRBJ1-5, with D tentatively TRBD1 (5 bases). Germline lookup yields CDR1 LGHNA and CDR2 YSLEER. V dropped 4 bases and J dropped 7 bases, with 26 bases sitting between them. This CDR3 has 18 amino acids. The CDR3 nucleotides are TGCGCCAGCAGCCCGGGGGTCGGGGGAGGTCTCCTGGGGCAGCCCCAGCATTTT. Amino acid sequence: CASSPGVGGGLLGQPQHF.

The chain has TRBV20-1 and TRBJ1-1, with no clear D. The CDR3 runs to 14 residues. Germline V gene lookup returns CDR1 DFQATT and CDR2 SNEGSKA (reference sequence). With 0 bases removed from V and 4 bases from J, the gap between germline ends came to 12 bases. Written as DNA, the CDR3 is TGCAGTGCTAGAGATAGAGGAGGCATCACTGAAGCTTTCTTT. This translates into CSARDRGGITEAFF.

This rearrangement joins TRBV29-1 to TRBJ1-2; 8 bases map to TRBD1. CDR1 and CDR2 (germline): SQVTM, ANQGSEA. The ends lost 0 bases at V and 8 bases at J; junction bases unmatched: 5. The CDR3 loop spans 13 amino acids. DNA of the CDR3: TGCAGCGTTGAAGAGTCAGGGGGCGGGGGCTACACCTTC. It yields the protein CSVEESGGGGYTF.